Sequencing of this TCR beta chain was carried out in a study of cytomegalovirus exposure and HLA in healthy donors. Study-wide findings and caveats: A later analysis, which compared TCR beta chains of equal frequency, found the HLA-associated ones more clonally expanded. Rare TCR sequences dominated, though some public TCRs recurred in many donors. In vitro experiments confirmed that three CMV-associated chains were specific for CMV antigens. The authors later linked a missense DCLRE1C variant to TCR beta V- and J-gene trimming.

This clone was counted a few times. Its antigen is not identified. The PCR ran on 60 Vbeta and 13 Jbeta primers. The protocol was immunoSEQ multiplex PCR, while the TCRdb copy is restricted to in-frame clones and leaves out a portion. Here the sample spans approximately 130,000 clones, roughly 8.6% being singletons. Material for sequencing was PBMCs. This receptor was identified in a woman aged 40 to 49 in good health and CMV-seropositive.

Here the CDR3 DNA reads TGTGCCAGCAGTTACCTAGGGGGGGGCACTGAAGCTTTCTTT. Protein sequence: CASSYLGGGTEAFF. This sequence joins TRBV6-6 and TRBJ1-1, with D tentatively TRBD1 (6 bases). The CDR3 has 14 amino acids. V lost 2 bases and J 4 bases, leaving 11 bases between the germline ends. The germline V gene has CDR1 MNHNY and CDR2 SVGAGI (reference sequence).